A single sample gave rise to the 27 T cell receptor beta chains below, sequenced in a study of shared clonotypes between healthy human individuals. Method: immunoSEQ multiplex PCR; TCRdb's copy keeps in-frame clones and lacks some. The sample lists some 2,500,000 clones; around 93% were seen once. The source material was naive CD4+ T cells from PBMCs. Documented subset: CD45RA+ positively selected. The receptors originated from a man younger than 35 in good health. Some clones in this sample may be carry-over from other donors' samples.

The genes are TRBV5-1 and TRBJ2-3, with D tentatively TRBD1 (6 bases). The CDR3 has 15 amino acids. V was pared by 0 bases and J by 4 bases, with 12 bases between. Germline V gives CDR1 SGHRS, CDR2 YFSETQ. This CDR3 is CASSLAFSGADTQYF. In DNA, the CDR3 is TGCGCCAGCAGCTTGGCGTTCTCAGGGGCAGATACGCAGTATTTT.

V gene TRBV7-7 combines with J gene TRBJ2-5; 13 bases map to TRBD2. After removal of 1 base from V and 5 bases from J, the junction contained 7 bases not matched to a gene. Germline CDR1 reads SSHAT; CDR2 reads FNYEAQ (reference sequence). This CDR3 contains 17 residues. The CDR3 bases are TGTGCCAGCAGCTTAGGGACTAGCGGGAGCCTTATCGAGACCCAGTACTTC. Protein sequence: CASSLGTSGSLIETQYF. Supplemented by reference TRBV7-7 and TRBJ2-5, the full variable domain reads GAGVSQSPRYKVTKRGQDVTLRCDPISSHATLYWYQQALGQGPEFLTYFNYEAQPDKSGLPSDRFSAERPEGSISTLTIQRTEQRDSAMYRCASSLGTSGSLIETQYFGPGTRLLVL.

Remarks on this clone: Other nucleotide sequences in the sample specify the same CDR3. V and J are TRBV18 and TRBJ2-5; the D is unclear. This CDR3 is built from 13 residues. Trimming cost V 3 bases and J 1 base, with 6 bases left between them. Germline assignment: CDR1 KGHSH and CDR2 LQKENI. The CDR3 is CASSPSRQETQYF. The DNA for the CDR3 is TGTGCCAGCTCACCTTCCCGCCAAGAGACCCAGTACTTC.

This chain joins TRBV4-2 and TRBJ2-7, with TRBD2 identical over 8 bases. The germline gives CDR1 LGHNA, CDR2 YNFKEQ. The CDR3 is 16 residues long. Trimming at V came to 4 bases and at J to 3 bases, leaving 11 bases not matched to a gene. CDR3 sequence: CASSRLVGGDIYEQYF. CDR3 coding DNA: TGTGCCAGCAGCCGATTGGTCGGGGGGGACATCTACGAGCAGTACTTC.

The V and J genes are TRBV11-3 and TRBJ2-2; maybe TRBD2 (6 bases). CDR1 and CDR2 (germline): SGHNT, YENEEA. V gave up 5 bases and J gave up 5 bases, with 18 bases separating them. The CDR3 has 16 residues. The CDR3 region is CASSPQWGGKTGELFF. The CDR3 DNA sequence: TGTGCCAGCAGCCCTCAATGGGGCGGGAAAACCGGGGAGCTGTTTTTT.

In nucleotides, the CDR3 is TGTGCCAGCAGTCCGGGGACAGGGGGATTTACAGATACGCAGTATTTT. It is translated as CASSPGTGGFTDTQYF. J is TRBJ2-3 and V is TRBV27, with TRBD1 matching 11 bases. This CDR3 is built from 16 residues. Per the germline V gene, CDR1 is MNHEY and CDR2 is SMNVEV (reference sequence). J gave up 3 bases and V 5 bases, and 7 bases lay outside the gene matches.

In this sample, this clone turned up a few times. The rearrangement links TRBV6-1 to TRBJ2-3, with TRBD2 identical over 10 bases. Germline loops: CDR1 MNHNS, CDR2 SASEGT. CDR3 length equals 18 residues. Losses at the gene ends were 4 bases for V and 2 bases for J; bases not matched to a gene: 12. CDR3 amino acids: CASSVGASGRLYTDTQYF. The CDR3 DNA follows: TGTGCCAGCAGTGTAGGGGCTAGCGGGAGACTTTACACAGATACGCAGTATTTT.

The chain uses TRBV20-1 and TRBJ2-7; no firm D call. Trimming shortened V by 6 bases and J by 2 bases, and 8 bases separated the two germline ends. The CDR3 covers 11 residues. Germline V gives CDR1 DFQATT, CDR2 SNEGSKA (reference sequence). Here the CDR3 reads CSASHPYEQYF. CDR3 sequence (DNA): TGCAGTGCCAGCCATCCCTACGAGCAGTACTTC.

J is TRBJ2-7 and V is TRBV29-1; no clear D. Trimming stripped 3 bases from V and 1 base from J, with 7 bases between. CDR3 size: 12 residues. Germline V lookup: CDR1 SQVTM, CDR2 ANQGSEA. The CDR3, as DNA: TGCAGCGTTGACGACGGTTCCTACGAGCAGTACTTC. Encoded protein: CSVDDGSYEQYF.

Details on this clone: Distinct nucleotide sequences in the sample also encode this CDR3. The gene calls are TRBV5-1 and TRBJ2-5; D not certain. Trimming left V 0 bases short and J 3 bases short, with 6 bases between. Germline CDR1 SGHRS, CDR2 YFSETQ. The CDR3 length is 13 residues. CDR3 sequence reads: CASSLAVEETQYF. The CDR3 bases are TGCGCCAGCAGCTTGGCGGTAGAAGAGACCCAGTACTTC.

The CDR3 region has the DNA TGTGCCAGCAGGCCTCCCGTCGGGGAGCTGTTTTTT. Translating it yields CASRPPVGELFF. This rearrangement joins TRBV27 to TRBJ2-2, with D hard to call. CDR3 size: 12 residues. Germline V CDR1 and CDR2: MNHEY, SMNVEV (reference sequence). The V end lost 6 bases, the J end lost 7 bases, and 9 bases lay between the germline ends.

Points on this clone: Other DNA sequences in this specimen translate into the identical CDR3. The CDR3 coding sequence is TGTGCCAGCAGCTTGGACGGCACAGATACGCAGTATTTT. It specifies CASSLDGTDTQYF. V usage is TRBV7-3 and J usage is TRBJ2-3; no reliable D call. Germline CDR1 reads SGHTA; CDR2 reads FQGTGA. Trimming stripped 3 bases from V and 1 base from J, with 5 bases between. The length of the CDR3 is 13 residues. The full variable domain, with the rest looked up from reference TRBV7-3 and TRBJ2-3, is GAGVSQTPSNKVTEKGKYVELRCDPISGHTALYWYRQSLGQGPEFLIYFQGTGAADDSGLPNDRFFAVRPEGSVSTLKIQRTERGDSAVYLCASSLDGTDTQYFGPGTRLTVL.

The V and J genes are TRBV6-1 and TRBJ1-2; 8 nucleotides agree with TRBD1. The trim removed 0 bases at V and 7 bases at J, leaving 7 bases unmatched. Germline V lookup: CDR1 MNHNS, CDR2 SASEGT. The CDR3 has 15 amino acids. CDR3 loop: CASSEAGRGQGGYTF. CDR3 sequence (DNA): TGTGCCAGCAGTGAAGCCGGCAGGGGGCAGGGTGGCTACACCTTC.

The V and J genes are TRBV18 and TRBJ2-3; maybe TRBD1 (6 bases). CDR3 length: 13 amino acids. V lost 8 bases, J lost 6 bases, and 15 bases lay in between. Germline CDR1 and CDR2: KGHSH and LQKENI. The CDR3: CASTERDTDTQYF. The DNA for the CDR3 is TGTGCCAGCACGGAACGGGACACCGATACGCAGTATTTT.

The V gene is TRBV6-6, the J gene TRBJ2-2; weak D call: TRBD1 (5 bases). CDR1 MNHNY and CDR2 SVGAGI come from the germline V gene (reference sequence). V shed 2 bases and J shed 7 bases, with 8 bases lying between them. This CDR3 spans 13 amino acids. The CDR3 reads CASSYPGYGELFF. The DNA of the CDR3 is TGTGCCAGCAGTTACCCAGGGTACGGGGAGCTGTTTTTT.

The chain carries TRBV5-1 and TRBJ2-1; 9 bases align to TRBD1. V shed 0 bases and J 3 bases; nucleotides not matched to a gene: 7. The CDR3 consists of 17 residues. Germline V CDR1 and CDR2: SGHRS, YFSETQ. The CDR3: CASSLGPTGGGYNEQFF. For the CDR3, the DNA is TGCGCCAGCAGCTTGGGGCCAACAGGGGGCGGCTACAATGAGCAGTTCTTC. Variable domain in full (rest from reference TRBV5-1 and TRBJ2-1): KAGVTQTPRYLIKTRGQQVTLSCSPISGHRSVSWYQQTPGQGLQFLFEYFSETQRNKGNFPGRFSGRQFSNSRSEMNVSTLELGDSALYLCASSLGPTGGGYNEQFFGPGTRLTVL.

The V and J genes are TRBV7-9 and TRBJ2-7, with 7 positions matching TRBD1. The germline gives CDR1 SEHNR, CDR2 FQNEAQ (reference sequence). The CDR3 covers 13 residues. V lost 5 bases and J lost 10; bases outside the gene matches: 11. The CDR3 protein is CASSARDSVSQYF. In nucleotides, the CDR3 is TGTGCCAGCAGCGCCCGGGACAGCGTCTCCCAGTACTTC.

This sequence joins TRBV27 and TRBJ2-4; D may be TRBD1 or TRBD2 (5 bases each). The ends were cut back, 2 bases at V and 0 bases at J, with 17 bases in the middle. This CDR3 is 18 amino acids long. Germline V gene data show CDR1 as MNHEY and CDR2 as SMNVEV (reference sequence). The CDR3 loop is CASSLPPGPGIAKNIQYF. The CDR3, as DNA: TGTGCCAGCAGTTTACCGCCGGGGCCGGGAATAGCCAAAAACATTCAGTACTTC.

The chain employs TRBV9 and TRBJ2-6; maybe TRBD2 (6 bases). V was clipped by 0 bases and J by 4 bases, with 14 bases between them. This CDR3 is built from 17 residues. CDR1 is SGDLS and CDR2 is YYNGEE in the germline V gene. The CDR3 loop is CASSVAGTPTGANVLTF. The CDR3 coding sequence is TGTGCCAGCAGCGTAGCTGGGACTCCTACGGGGGCCAACGTCCTGACTTTC. Drawing the rest from reference TRBV9 and TRBJ2-6, the complete variable domain is DSGVTQTPKHLITATGQRVTLRCSPRSGDLSVYWYQQSLDQGLQFLIQYYNGEERAKGNILERFSAQQFPDLHSELNLSSLELGDSALYFCASSVAGTPTGANVLTFGAGSRLTVL.

The J gene is TRBJ2-2, the V gene TRBV27; D could derive from TRBD1 or TRBD2 (6 bases each). The CDR3 contains 14 residues. The germline CDR1 and CDR2 sequences are MNHEY and SMNVEV (reference sequence). Trimming stripped 3 bases from V and 5 bases from J, with 10 bases between. CDR3 in DNA: TGTGCCAGCAGTTTTCAGGGGAGGACCGGGGAGCTGTTTTTT. Translating it yields CASSFQGRTGELFF.

The chain employs TRBV7-2 and TRBJ1-5, with D perhaps TRBD1 (5 bases). In germline, CDR1 is SGHTA, CDR2 FQGNSA. Trimming stripped 2 bases from V and 9 bases from J, with 14 bases between. The CDR3 contains 14 residues. CDR3 sequence: CASSLLDRGGPQHF. DNA for the CDR3: TGTGCCAGCAGCTTATTGGACCGCGGGGGGCCCCAGCATTTT. Supplemented by reference TRBV7-2 and TRBJ1-5, the full variable domain reads GAGVSQSPSNKVTEKGKDVELRCDPISGHTALYWYRQSLGQGLEFLIYFQGNSAPDKSGLPSDRFSAERTGGSVSTLTIQRTQQEDSAVYLCASSLLDRGGPQHFGDGTRLSIL.

This clone occurred once. The V and J genes are TRBV7-8 and TRBJ2-7; 9 nucleotides line up with TRBD1. The J segment lost 4 bases and the V segment lost 0 bases, leaving 4 bases of the junction unmatched. The CDR3 extends over 15 amino acids. Looked up from germline, CDR1 is SGHVS and CDR2 is FQNEAQ. The CDR3 region is CASSLALGQGYEQYF. The CDR3 DNA reads TGTGCCAGCAGCTTAGCGTTGGGACAGGGTTACGAGCAGTACTTC.

This chain joins TRBV5-1 and TRBJ2-2; tentative D call: TRBD1 (5 bases). The CDR3 is made up of 14 amino acids. Germline V gene data show CDR1 as SGHRS and CDR2 as YFSETQ. V was cut by 5 bases and J by 9 bases, with 17 bases left in between. This chain's CDR3 is CASRPDSLLRELFF. DNA of the CDR3: TGCGCCAGCAGGCCAGACAGTTTACTCAGGGAGCTGTTTTTT.

As for this clone: This sample includes further DNA sequences coding for the same CDR3. The rearrangement joins TRBV18 to TRBJ2-7; a weak D match, TRBD2 (5 bases). Trimming removed 3 bases from V and 5 bases from J, with 8 bases in between. The CDR3 covers 12 residues. From germline, CDR1 is KGHSH and CDR2 LQKENI. CDR3 DNA: TGTGCCAGCTCACCGTACGGGGACGAGCAGTACTTC. Residues: CASSPYGDEQYF.

The CDR3 is CASSLGTIRADTQYF. Written as DNA, the CDR3 is TGTGCCAGCAGCTTAGGTACCATAAGAGCGGATACGCAGTATTTT. The gene calls are TRBV11-2 and TRBJ2-3; no definite D call. V lost 1 base, J lost 6 bases, and 14 bases lay in between. CDR1 is SGHAT and CDR2 is FQNNGV in the germline V gene. The CDR3 spans 15 residues.

The rearrangement links TRBV5-4 to TRBJ2-3; D unresolved. The V gene lost 1 base and the J gene lost 0 bases, with 9 bases spanning the gap. This CDR3 spans 15 amino acids. Germline V lookup: CDR1 SGHNT, CDR2 YYREEE (reference sequence). The CDR3 loop reads CASSLRQQSTDTQYF. The CDR3 DNA sequence: TGTGCCAGCAGCTTGAGGCAACAAAGCACAGATACGCAGTATTTT.

The J gene is TRBJ2-7, the V gene TRBV28; 7 nucleotides match TRBD2. Germline V lookup: CDR1 MDHEN, CDR2 SYDVKM. There are 15 residues in the CDR3. J gave up 9 bases and V 3 bases, and 14 bases lay outside the gene matches. CDR3 residues: CASSLSNGGSSRQYF. Written as DNA, the CDR3 is TGTGCCAGCAGTTTGAGTAACGGGGGGAGTTCTCGGCAGTACTTC.